Below are 8 T cell receptor beta chains sequenced from a single sample in a study of blood T cell repertoires in COVID-19. Clones were sequenced by immunoSEQ multiplex PCR, and TCRdb holds only the in-frame ones, with some missing. The sample shows approximately 210,000 clones, about 76% of them seen only once. The sequenced sample consisted of PBMCs or T cells enriched from blood (not recorded which). These receptors were obtained from a woman in her fifties or sixties with acute COVID-19.

This sequence joins TRBV5-4 and TRBJ2-7; 10 positions match TRBD1. This CDR3 region has 15 residues. Unmatched junction bases numbered 4, after V lost 4 bases and J lost 0 bases. From germline, CDR1 is SGHNT and CDR2 YYREEE (reference sequence). As DNA, the CDR3 is TGTGCCAGCAGCACGGGACAGGGGAGCTCCTACGAGCAGTACTTC. This translates into CASSTGQGSSYEQYF.

The V and J genes are TRBV4-1 and TRBJ1-4; D is ambiguous. The CDR3 runs to 16 residues. V was cut by 4 bases and J by 0 bases, with 12 bases left in between. Germline V CDR1 and CDR2: MGHRA, YSYEKL. CDR3 amino acids: CASSPPLAATNEKLFF. CDR3 coding DNA: TGCGCCAGCAGCCCCCCACTCGCCGCAACTAATGAAAAACTGTTTTTT.

The chain is built from TRBV6-2 or TRBV6-3 and TRBJ2-7; D not resolved. Germline V gene sequence: CDR1 MNHEY, CDR2 SVGEGT. The CDR3 totals 13 residues. The germline V and J ends were trimmed by 0 bases and 3 bases, with 6 bases remaining between them. The CDR3 here is CASSYSYSYEQYF. CDR3 bases: TGTGCCAGCAGTTACTCGTACAGCTACGAGCAGTACTTC.

This clone was detected once. This sequence joins TRBV19 and TRBJ2-1, with TRBD2 matching 8 bases. V was clipped by 6 bases and J by 8 bases; unmatched bases: 9. The CDR3 totals 14 residues. The V gene's germline CDR1 is LNHDA and CDR2 SQIVND (reference sequence). The CDR3 DNA sequence: TGTGCCAGTAGACCCCCGGGGGGGATCGATGAGCAGTTCTTC. Translating gives CASRPPGGIDEQFF.

The V and J genes are TRBV5-5 and TRBJ2-7, with a possible D match to TRBD2 (6 bases). CDR3 size: 14 residues. Deletions cut 0 bases from V and 3 bases from J, with 10 bases between. The germline gives CDR1 SGHKS, CDR2 YYEKEE (reference sequence). The CDR3 here is CASSLVGGYYEQYF. The CDR3 nucleotides are TGTGCCAGCAGCTTGGTGGGGGGTTACTACGAGCAGTACTTC.

The V and J genes are TRBV3-1 (or the pseudogene TRBV3-2) and TRBJ2-3; maybe TRBD2 (7 bases). Trimming removed 2 bases at V and 1 base at J, with 19 bases between. Germline loops: CDR1 LGHDT, CDR2 YNNKEL (reference sequence). The CDR3 covers 18 residues. This CDR3 reads CASSQSFPGGRGTDTQYF. CDR3 in DNA: TGTGCCAGCAGCCAATCGTTTCCGGGGGGCCGTGGCACAGATACGCAGTATTTT.

The chain links TRBV7-2 to TRBJ2-3; a possible D gene is TRBD1 (6 bases). The length of the CDR3 is 13 residues. V dropped 4 bases and J dropped 8 bases, with 13 bases sitting between them. The V gene's germline CDR1 is SGHTA and CDR2 FQGNSA. The CDR3: CASSSDQGRTQYF. The CDR3 DNA sequence: TGTGCCAGCAGCTCGGACCAGGGGCGTACGCAGTATTTT.

The CDR3 reads CAWKPGTASGNTIYF. CDR3 in DNA: TGTGCCTGGAAGCCCGGGACAGCCTCTGGAAACACCATATATTTT. V usage is TRBV30 and J usage is TRBJ1-3, with 7 positions matching TRBD1. There are 15 residues in the CDR3. The junction had 6 bases not matched to a gene; V was cut back by 4 bases and J by 0 bases. Germline-derived CDR1 and CDR2 are GTSNPN and SVGIG (reference sequence).